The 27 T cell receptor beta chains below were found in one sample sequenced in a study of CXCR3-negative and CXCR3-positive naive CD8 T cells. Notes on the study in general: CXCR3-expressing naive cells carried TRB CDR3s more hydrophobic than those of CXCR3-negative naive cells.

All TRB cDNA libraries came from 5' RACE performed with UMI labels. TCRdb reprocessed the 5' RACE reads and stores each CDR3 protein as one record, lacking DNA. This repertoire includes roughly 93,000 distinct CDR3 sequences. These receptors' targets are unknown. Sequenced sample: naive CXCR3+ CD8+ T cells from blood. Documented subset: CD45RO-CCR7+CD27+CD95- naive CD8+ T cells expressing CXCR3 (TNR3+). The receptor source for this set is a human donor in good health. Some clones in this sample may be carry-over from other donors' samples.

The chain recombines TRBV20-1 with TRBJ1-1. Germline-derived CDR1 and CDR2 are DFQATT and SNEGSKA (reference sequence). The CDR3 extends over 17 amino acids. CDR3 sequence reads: CSARETARELQNAEAFF.

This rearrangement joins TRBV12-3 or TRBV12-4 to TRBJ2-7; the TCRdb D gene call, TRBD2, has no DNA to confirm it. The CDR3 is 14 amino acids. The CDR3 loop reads CASSLTSGGDEQYF.

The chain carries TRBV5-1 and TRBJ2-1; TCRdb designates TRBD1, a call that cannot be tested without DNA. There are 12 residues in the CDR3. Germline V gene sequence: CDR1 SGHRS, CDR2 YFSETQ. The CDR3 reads CASGPLWNEQFF.

The CDR3: CASSSRFLGNNEQFF. V is TRBV7-9 and J is TRBJ2-1. Germline CDR1 is SEHNR and CDR2 is FQNEAQ (reference sequence). The CDR3 loop spans 15 amino acids.

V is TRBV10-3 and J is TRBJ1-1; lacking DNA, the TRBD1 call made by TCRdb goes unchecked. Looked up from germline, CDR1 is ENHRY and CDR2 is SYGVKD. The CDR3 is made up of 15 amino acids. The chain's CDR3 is CAIRITGTVNTEAFF.

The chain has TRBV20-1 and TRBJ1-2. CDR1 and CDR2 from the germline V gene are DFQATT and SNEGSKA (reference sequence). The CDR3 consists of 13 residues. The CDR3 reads CSAYEAMYEGYTF.

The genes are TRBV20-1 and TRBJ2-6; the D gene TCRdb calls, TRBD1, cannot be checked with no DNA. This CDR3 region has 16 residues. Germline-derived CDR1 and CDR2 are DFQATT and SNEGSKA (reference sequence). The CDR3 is CSASRGAGSGANVLTF.

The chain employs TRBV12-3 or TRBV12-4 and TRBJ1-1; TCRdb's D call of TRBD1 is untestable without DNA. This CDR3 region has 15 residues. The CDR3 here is CASSYDPGDRPEAFF.

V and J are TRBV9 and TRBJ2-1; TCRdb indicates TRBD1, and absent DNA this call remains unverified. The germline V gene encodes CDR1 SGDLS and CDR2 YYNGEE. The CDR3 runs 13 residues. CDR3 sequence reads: CASSVDRDNEQFF.

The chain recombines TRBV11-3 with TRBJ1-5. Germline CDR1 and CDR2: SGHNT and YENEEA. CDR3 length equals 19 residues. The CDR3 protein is CASSLTQGTAVNSNQPQHF.

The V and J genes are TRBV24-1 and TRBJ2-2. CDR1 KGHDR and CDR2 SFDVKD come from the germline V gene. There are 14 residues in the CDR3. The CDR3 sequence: CATGKVRNTGELFF.

CDR3 sequence: CKGEESRTDTQYF. The chain links TRBV7-9 to TRBJ2-3; the D call from TCRdb, TRBD2, cannot be confirmed without DNA. Germline V CDR1 and CDR2: SEHNR, FQNEAQ (reference sequence). This CDR3 is built from 13 residues.

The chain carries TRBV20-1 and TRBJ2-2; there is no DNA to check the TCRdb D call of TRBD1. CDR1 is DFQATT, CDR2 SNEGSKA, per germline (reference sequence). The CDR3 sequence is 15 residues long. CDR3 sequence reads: CSAAGGVRYTGELFF.

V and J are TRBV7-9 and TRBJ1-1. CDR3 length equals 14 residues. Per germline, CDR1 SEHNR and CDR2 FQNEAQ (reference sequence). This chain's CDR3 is CASSMTFLNTEAFF.

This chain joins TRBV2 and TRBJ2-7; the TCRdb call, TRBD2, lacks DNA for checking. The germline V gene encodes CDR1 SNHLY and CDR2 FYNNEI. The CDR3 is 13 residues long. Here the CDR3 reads CASSSSGYYEQYF.

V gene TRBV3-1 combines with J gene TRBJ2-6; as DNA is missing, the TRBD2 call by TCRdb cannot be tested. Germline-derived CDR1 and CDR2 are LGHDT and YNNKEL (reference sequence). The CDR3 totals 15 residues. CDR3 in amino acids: CASSQTITGANVLTF. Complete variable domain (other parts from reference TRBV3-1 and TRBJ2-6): DTAVSQTPKYLVTQMGNDKSIKCEQNLGHDTMYWYKQDSKKFLKIMFSYNNKELIINETVPNRFSPKSPDKAHLNLHINSLELGDSAVYFCASSQTITGANVLTFGAGSRLTVL.

This CDR3 reads CASSSPVWGRKETQYF. This rearrangement joins TRBV7-9 to TRBJ2-5; without DNA, the TCRdb call of TRBD1 cannot be checked. This CDR3 comprises 16 residues. The V gene's germline CDR1 is SEHNR and CDR2 FQNEAQ (reference sequence).

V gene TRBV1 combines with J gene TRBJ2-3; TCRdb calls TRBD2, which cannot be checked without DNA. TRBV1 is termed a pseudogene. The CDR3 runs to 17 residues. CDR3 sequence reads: CTSSSKDSGGDTDTQYF.

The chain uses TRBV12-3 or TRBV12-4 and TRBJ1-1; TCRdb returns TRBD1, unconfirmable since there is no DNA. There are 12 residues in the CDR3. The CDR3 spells CASSLPGPEAFF.

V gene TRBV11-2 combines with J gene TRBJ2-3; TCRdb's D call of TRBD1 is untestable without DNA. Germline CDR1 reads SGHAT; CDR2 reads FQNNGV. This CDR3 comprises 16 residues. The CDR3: CASSIFGGIPTDTQYF.

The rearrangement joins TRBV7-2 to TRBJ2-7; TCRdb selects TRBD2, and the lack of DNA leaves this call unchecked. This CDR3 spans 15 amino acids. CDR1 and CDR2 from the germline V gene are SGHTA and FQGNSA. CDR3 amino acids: CASSPRTSGSWEQYF.

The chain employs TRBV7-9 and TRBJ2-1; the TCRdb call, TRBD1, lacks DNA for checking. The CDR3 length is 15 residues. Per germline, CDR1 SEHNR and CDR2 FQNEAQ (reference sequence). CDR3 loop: CASSPGQGALVEQFF.

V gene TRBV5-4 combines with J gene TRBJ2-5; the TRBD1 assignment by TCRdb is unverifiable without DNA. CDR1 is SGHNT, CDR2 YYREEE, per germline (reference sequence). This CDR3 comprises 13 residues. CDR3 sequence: CASSLVGEETQYF.

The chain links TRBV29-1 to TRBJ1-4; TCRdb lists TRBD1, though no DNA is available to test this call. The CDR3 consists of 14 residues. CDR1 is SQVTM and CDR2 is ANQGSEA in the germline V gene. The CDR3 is CSVELRGRDEKLFF. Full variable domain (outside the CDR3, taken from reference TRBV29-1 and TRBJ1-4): SAVISQKPSRDICQRGTSLTIQCQVDSQVTMMFWYRQQPGQSLTLIATANQGSEATYESGFVIDKFPISRPNLTFSTLTVSNMSPEDSSIYLCSVELRGRDEKLFFGSGTQLSVL.

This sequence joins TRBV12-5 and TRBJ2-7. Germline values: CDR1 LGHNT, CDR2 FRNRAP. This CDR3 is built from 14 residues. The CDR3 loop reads CASGPRRGSYEQYF.

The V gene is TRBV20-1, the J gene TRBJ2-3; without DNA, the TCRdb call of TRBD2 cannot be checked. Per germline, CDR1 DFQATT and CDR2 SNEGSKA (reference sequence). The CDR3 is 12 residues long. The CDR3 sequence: CSALAATDTQYF.

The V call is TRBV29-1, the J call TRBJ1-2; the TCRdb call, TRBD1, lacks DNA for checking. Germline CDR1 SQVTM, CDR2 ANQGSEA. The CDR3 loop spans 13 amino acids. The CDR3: CSVVGKVNYGYTF.